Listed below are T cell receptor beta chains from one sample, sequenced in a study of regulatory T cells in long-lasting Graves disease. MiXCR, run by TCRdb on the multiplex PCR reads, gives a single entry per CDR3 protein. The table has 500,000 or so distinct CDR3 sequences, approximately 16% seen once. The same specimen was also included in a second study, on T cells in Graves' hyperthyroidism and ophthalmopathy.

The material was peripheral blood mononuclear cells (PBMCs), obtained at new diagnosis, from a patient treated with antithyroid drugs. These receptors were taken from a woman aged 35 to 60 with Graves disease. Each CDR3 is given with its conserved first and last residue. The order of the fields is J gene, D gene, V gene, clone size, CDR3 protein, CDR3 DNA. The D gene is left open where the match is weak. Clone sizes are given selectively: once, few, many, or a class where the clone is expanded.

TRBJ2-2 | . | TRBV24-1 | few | CATSGAGQNTGELFF | TGTGCCACCAGTGGGGCAGGACAGAACACCGGGGAGCTGTTTTTT
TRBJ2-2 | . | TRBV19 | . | CASSILGPSGELFF | TGTGCCAGTAGTATTTTAGGCCCGTCCGGGGAGCTGTTTTTT
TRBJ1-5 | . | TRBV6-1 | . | CASTPPTGRGRNQPQHF | TGTGCCAGCACCCCCCCGACAGGACGAGGGAGGAATCAGCCCCAGCATTTT
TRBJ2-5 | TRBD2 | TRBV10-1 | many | CASSKWPSGGQETQYF | TGCGCCAGCAGTAAATGGCCTAGCGGGGGCCAAGAGACCCAGTACTTC
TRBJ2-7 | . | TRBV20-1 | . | CSASPLGAGPESSYEQYF | TGCAGTGCTAGCCCTCTCGGTGCAGGGCCCGAAAGCTCCTACGAGCAGTACTTC
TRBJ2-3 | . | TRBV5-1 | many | CASSRRGGDTDTQYF | TGCGCCAGCAGCCGAAGGGGGGGGGACACAGATACGCAGTATTTT
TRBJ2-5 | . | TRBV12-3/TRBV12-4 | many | CASSRQHQETQYF | TGTGCCAGCAGCCGCCAGCACCAAGAGACCCAGTACTTC
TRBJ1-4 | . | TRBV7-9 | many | CASSLDAGSNEKLFF | TGTGCCAGCAGCTTAGATGCAGGGTCAAATGAAAAACTGTTTTTT
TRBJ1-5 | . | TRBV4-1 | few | CASSQEVRTDSNQPQHF | TGCGCCAGCAGCCAAGAGGTGCGGACAGATAGCAATCAGCCCCAGCATTTT
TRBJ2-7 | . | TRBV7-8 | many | CASSRIPGTTSYEQYF | TGTGCCAGCAGCCGTATCCCCGGGACCACCTCCTACGAGCAGTACTTC
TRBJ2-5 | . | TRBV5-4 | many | CASTSRGQETQYF | TGTGCCAGCACCTCCCGAGGCCAAGAGACCCAGTACTTC
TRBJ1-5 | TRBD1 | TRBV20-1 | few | CSAPGTDSNQPQHF | TGCAGTGCTCCCGGGACAGACAGCAATCAGCCCCAGCATTTT
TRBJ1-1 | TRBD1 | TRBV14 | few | CASSHTGGRTEAFF | TGTGCCAGCAGCCATACAGGGGGCCGGACTGAAGCTTTCTTT
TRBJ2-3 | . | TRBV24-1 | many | CATSAGTDTQYF | TGTGCCACCTCGGCGGGCACAGATACGCAGTATTTT
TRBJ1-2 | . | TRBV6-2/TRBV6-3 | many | CASSSPGHRINYGYTF | TGTGCCAGCAGTTCCCCGGGACATAGGATTAACTATGGCTACACCTTC
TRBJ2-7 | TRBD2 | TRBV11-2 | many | CASSLVAGGGNEQYF | TGTGCCAGCAGCTTAGTTGCGGGGGGCGGGAACGAGCAGTACTTC
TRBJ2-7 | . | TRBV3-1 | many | CASSQGLEQYF | TGTGCCAGCAGCCAAGGTCTCGAGCAGTACTTC
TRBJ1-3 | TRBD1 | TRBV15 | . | CATSRAGTGAGNTIYF | TGTGCCACCAGCAGGGCCGGGACAGGGGCTGGAAACACCATATATTTT
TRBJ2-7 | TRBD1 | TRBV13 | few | CASSPTTGTGLYEQYF | TGTGCCAGCAGCCCAACCACCGGGACAGGGTTGTACGAGCAGTACTTC
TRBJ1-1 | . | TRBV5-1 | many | CASSLGGVDTEAFF | TGCGCCAGCAGCTTGGGAGGGGTGGACACTGAAGCTTTCTTT
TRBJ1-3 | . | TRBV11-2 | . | CASSPTGAGNGNTIYF | TGTGCCAGCAGTCCTACTGGGGCCGGCAATGGAAACACCATATATTTT
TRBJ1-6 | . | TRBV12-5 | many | CATKTTGDNSPLHF | TGTGCTACCAAAACCACGGGGGATAATTCACCCCTCCACTTT
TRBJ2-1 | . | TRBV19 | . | CASSMDKFSYNEQFF | TGTGCCAGTAGTATGGACAAATTCTCCTACAATGAGCAGTTCTTC
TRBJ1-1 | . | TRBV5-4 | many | CASSPPSGEWTEAFF | TGTGCCAGCAGCCCGCCGAGTGGGGAGTGGACTGAAGCTTTCTTT
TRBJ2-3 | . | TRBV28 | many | CASSLRLLTDTQYF | TGTGCCAGCAGTTTACGGCTACTCACAGATACGCAGTATTTT
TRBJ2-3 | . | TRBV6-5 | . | CASSYLPGANTQYF | TGTGCCAGCAGTTACCTTCCGGGGGCTAATACGCAGTATTTT
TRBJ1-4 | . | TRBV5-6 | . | CASSVSRTATNEKLFF | TGTGCCAGCAGCGTCTCCCGGACTGCAACTAATGAAAAACTGTTTTTT
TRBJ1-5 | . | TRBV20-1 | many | CSASLGAPQHF | TGCAGTGCTAGCCTGGGGGCCCCCCAGCATTTT
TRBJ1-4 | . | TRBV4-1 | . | CASSLAESDGLFF | TGCGCCAGCAGTCTTGCGGAGAGCGATGGACTGTTTTTT
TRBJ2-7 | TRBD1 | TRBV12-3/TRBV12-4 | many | CASRVAGGQYEQYF | TGTGCCAGCAGAGTCGCAGGGGGACAGTACGAGCAGTACTTC
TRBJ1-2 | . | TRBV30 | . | CAWGRYRGSQYGYTF | TGTGCCTGGGGCAGATACCGCGGCAGCCAGTATGGCTACACCTTC
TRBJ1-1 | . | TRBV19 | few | CASSLRSRNTEAFF | TGTGCCAGTAGTCTCCGGTCAAGGAACACTGAAGCTTTCTTT
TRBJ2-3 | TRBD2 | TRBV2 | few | CASSVTSGGAGTQYF | TGTGCCAGCAGTGTGACTAGCGGGGGGGCCGGTACGCAGTATTTT
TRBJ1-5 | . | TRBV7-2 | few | CASSLTAYNQPQHF | TGTGCCAGCAGCTTAACGGCCTACAATCAGCCCCAGCATTTT
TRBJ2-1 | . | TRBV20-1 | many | CSAREMDEQFF | TGCAGTGCTAGAGAGATGGATGAGCAGTTCTTC
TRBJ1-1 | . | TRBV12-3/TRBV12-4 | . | CASSLVRAWTEAFF | TGTGCCAGCAGTTTAGTTAGGGCATGGACTGAAGCTTTCTTT
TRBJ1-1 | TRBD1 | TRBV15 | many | CATSRDPPHRGTEAFF | TGTGCCACCAGCAGAGATCCCCCCCACAGGGGCACTGAAGCTTTCTTT
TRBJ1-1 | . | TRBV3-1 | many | CASSPHGGGTEAFF | TGTGCCAGCAGCCCCCACGGGGGTGGCACTGAAGCTTTCTTT
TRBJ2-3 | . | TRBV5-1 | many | CASSLAPDTDTQYF | TGCGCCAGCAGCTTGGCCCCGGACACAGATACGCAGTATTTT
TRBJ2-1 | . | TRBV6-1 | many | CASSEERRGEQFF | TGTGCCAGCAGTGAAGAGAGAAGAGGTGAGCAGTTCTTC
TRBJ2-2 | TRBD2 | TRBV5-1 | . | CASGTSGGTGELFF | TGCGCCAGCGGGACTAGCGGGGGCACCGGGGAGCTGTTTTTT